Listed here are 9 T cell receptor beta chains from one sample, sequenced in a study of T-cell reconstitution after alpha-beta-depleted transplantation in children. Molecular barcoding with unique molecular identifiers was used for the TCRbeta library. TCRdb fed the PCR reads into MiXCR, producing one record per CDR3 protein. The table lists some 200,000 distinct CDR3 sequences, under 9.5% of them singletons, with less than 8% in the top ten. The sample here was PBMCs from the stem cell graft donor, taken from the stem cell graft. Source of these receptors: a human donor who donated a stem cell graft to a child with acute lymphoblastic leukemia.

This clonotype was picked up many times. The chain recombines TRBV12-3 or TRBV12-4 with TRBJ1-3; no firm D call. CDR3 length: 12 residues. V lost 6 bases and J lost 4, with 7 bases in between. The CDR3 spells CASSPSGNTIYF. CDR3 nucleotides: TGTGCCAGCAGCCCCTCCGGAAACACCATATATTTT.

A few counts support this clonotype. Here the CDR3 reads CASSYSWTGNVGDTGELFF. The CDR3 nucleotides read TGTGCCAGCAGTTACTCCTGGACAGGCAACGTAGGGGACACCGGGGAGCTGTTTTTT. This chain connects TRBV6-5 to TRBJ2-2; 7 positions agree with TRBD1. Germline CDR1 is MNHEY and CDR2 is SVGAGI. Trimming cost V 0 bases and J 3 bases; bases outside gene matches: 13. CDR3 length equals 19 residues.

This clonotype occurred many times. The CDR3 is CASSRGQTFNEKLFF. CDR3 bases: TGTGCCAGCAGCCGGGGACAGACCTTCAATGAAAAACTGTTTTTT. The rearrangement links TRBV11-2 to TRBJ1-4; 7 nucleotides align to TRBD1. After removal of 5 bases from V and 5 bases from J, the junction contained 8 bases not matched to a gene. CDR3 length: 15 amino acids. The V gene's germline CDR1 is SGHAT and CDR2 FQNNGV.

This clonotype turned up a few times. CDR3 coding DNA: TGTGCCAGCAGCTCGGGACAGGGGGAGGTGACCCAGTACTTC. Its protein product is CASSSGQGEVTQYF. The chain links TRBV7-7 to TRBJ2-5; 11 bases map to TRBD1. V lost 4 bases and J lost 7; bases outside the gene matches: 5. The CDR3 covers 14 residues. CDR1 is SSHAT and CDR2 is FNYEAQ in the germline V gene (reference sequence).

This clonotype has just a few counts. V usage is TRBV20-1 and J usage is TRBJ1-2, with D possibly matching TRBD1 (6 bases). The V gene's germline CDR1 is DFQATT and CDR2 SNEGSKA (reference sequence). The CDR3 runs 13 residues. The CDR3 DNA sequence: TGCAGCCCCAGGGGCAGAGGGCAAGATGGCTACACCTTC. It encodes CSPRGRGQDGYTF.

This clonotype was picked up many times. The V call is TRBV18, the J call TRBJ1-4; D possibly corresponds to TRBD1 (5 bases). Germline CDR1 reads KGHSH; CDR2 reads LQKENI. CDR3 length: 15 amino acids. Trimming removed 1 base at V and 2 bases at J, with 8 bases between. As DNA, the CDR3 is TGTGCCAGCTCACCACAGGGGTTCACTAATGAAAAACTGTTTTTT. Its translation is CASSPQGFTNEKLFF.

This CDR3 is CASSVDRGDGYTF. The CDR3 DNA reads as TGTGCCAGCAGTGTCGACAGGGGAGATGGCTACACCTTC. The chain employs TRBV6-1 and TRBJ1-2; 8 bases align to TRBD1. The V and J ends lost 4 bases and 6 bases, in that order; junction bases with no gene match: 4. CDR3 length: 13 residues. CDR1 MNHNS and CDR2 SASEGT come from the germline V gene.

V is TRBV11-2 and J is TRBJ2-5, with D maybe TRBD2 (6 bases). The CDR3 runs 15 residues. Germline CDR1 and CDR2: SGHAT and FQNNGV. V lost 5 bases and J lost 2, with 15 bases in between. CDR3 protein: CASSLLPGGQETQYF. For the CDR3, the DNA is TGTGCCAGCAGCCTCTTGCCCGGGGGACAAGAGACCCAGTACTTC.

This chain joins TRBV29-1 and TRBJ2-5; 10 bases align to TRBD1. Germline V lookup: CDR1 SQVTM, CDR2 ANQGSEA. The CDR3 is 15 amino acids. J gave up 3 bases and V 4 bases, and 8 bases lay outside the gene matches. CDR3 in DNA: TGCAGCGTTGCCCCGGGACAGGGGAATGAAGAGACCCAGTACTTC. The encoded protein is CSVAPGQGNEETQYF.